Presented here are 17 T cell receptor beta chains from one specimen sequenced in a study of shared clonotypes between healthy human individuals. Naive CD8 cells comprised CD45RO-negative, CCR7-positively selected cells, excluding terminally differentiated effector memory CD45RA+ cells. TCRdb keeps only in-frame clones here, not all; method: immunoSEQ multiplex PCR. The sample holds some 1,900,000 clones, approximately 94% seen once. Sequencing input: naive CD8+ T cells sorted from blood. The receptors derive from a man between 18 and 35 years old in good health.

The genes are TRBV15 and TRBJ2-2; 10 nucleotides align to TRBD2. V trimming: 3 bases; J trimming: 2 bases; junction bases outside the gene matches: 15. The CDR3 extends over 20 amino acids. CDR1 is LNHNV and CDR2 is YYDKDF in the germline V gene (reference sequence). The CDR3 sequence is CATSSGFFSLAGVNTGELFF. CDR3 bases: TGTGCCACCAGCAGTGGTTTCTTTAGTCTAGCGGGAGTAAACACCGGGGAGCTGTTTTTT. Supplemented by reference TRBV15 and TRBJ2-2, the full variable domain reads DAMVIQNPRYQVTQFGKPVTLSCSQTLNHNVMYWYQQKSSQAPKLLFHYYDKDFNNEADTPDNFQSRRPNTSFCFLDIRSPGLGDTAMYLCATSSGFFSLAGVNTGELFFGEGSRLTVL.

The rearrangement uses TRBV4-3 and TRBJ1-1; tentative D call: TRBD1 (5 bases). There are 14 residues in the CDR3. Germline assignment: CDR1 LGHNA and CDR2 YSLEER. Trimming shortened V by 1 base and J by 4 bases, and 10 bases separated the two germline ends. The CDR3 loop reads CASSQGGLSTEAFF. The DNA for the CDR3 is TGCGCCAGCAGCCAAGGGGGCCTGAGCACTGAAGCTTTCTTT.

The chain's CDR3 is CAWHRVFNYGYTF. In DNA, the CDR3 is TGTGCCTGGCACAGGGTTTTTAACTATGGCTACACCTTC. The chain carries TRBV30 and TRBJ1-2, with a weak D call TRBD1 (6 bases). V lost 5 bases, J lost 1 base, and 11 bases lay in between. CDR1 and CDR2 (germline): GTSNPN, SVGIG (reference sequence). The CDR3 contains 13 residues.

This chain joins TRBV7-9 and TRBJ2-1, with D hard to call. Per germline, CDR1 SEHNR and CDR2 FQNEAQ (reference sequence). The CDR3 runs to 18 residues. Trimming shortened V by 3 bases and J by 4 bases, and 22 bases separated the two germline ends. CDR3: CASSFSFSRAHNYNEQFF. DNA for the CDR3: TGTGCCAGCAGCTTTAGCTTCTCCCGGGCCCACAATTACAATGAGCAGTTCTTC.

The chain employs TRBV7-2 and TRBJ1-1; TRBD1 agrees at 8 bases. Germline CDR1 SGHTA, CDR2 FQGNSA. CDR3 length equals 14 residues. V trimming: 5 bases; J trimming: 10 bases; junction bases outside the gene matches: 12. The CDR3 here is CASSAISGGGPAFF. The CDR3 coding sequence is TGTGCCAGCAGCGCTATTTCAGGGGGCGGCCCAGCTTTCTTT. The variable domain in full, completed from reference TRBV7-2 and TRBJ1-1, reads GAGVSQSPSNKVTEKGKDVELRCDPISGHTALYWYRQSLGQGLEFLIYFQGNSAPDKSGLPSDRFSAERTGGSVSTLTIQRTQQEDSAVYLCASSAISGGGPAFFGQGTRLTVV.

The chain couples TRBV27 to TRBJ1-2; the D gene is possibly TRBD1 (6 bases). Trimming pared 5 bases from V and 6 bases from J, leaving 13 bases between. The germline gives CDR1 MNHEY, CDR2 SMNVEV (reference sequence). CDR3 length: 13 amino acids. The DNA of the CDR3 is TGTGCCAGCAGTGTTGGACAGAGCGATGGCTACACCTTC. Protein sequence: CASSVGQSDGYTF.

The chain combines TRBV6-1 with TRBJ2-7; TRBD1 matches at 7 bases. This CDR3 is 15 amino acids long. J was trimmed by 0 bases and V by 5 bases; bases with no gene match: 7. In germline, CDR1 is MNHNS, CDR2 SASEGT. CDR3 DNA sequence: TGTGCCAGCAGTCCCCACAGGGGAGCCTCCTACGAGCAGTACTTC. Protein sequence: CASSPHRGASYEQYF.

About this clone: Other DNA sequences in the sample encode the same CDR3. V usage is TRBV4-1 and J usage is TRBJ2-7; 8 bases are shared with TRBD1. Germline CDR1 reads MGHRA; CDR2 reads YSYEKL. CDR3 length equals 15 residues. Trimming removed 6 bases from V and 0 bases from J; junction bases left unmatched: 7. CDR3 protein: CASSQRDRSSYEQYF. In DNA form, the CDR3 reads TGCGCCAGCAGTCAAAGGGACAGGTCCTCCTACGAGCAGTACTTC.

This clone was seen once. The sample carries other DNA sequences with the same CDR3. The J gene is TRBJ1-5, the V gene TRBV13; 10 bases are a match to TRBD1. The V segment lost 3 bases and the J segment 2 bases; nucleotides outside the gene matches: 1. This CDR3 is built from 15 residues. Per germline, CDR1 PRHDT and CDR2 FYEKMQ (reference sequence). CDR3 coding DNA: TGTGCCAGCAGCTTGGGGACAGGGGGCAATCAGCCCCAGCATTTT. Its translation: CASSLGTGGNQPQHF.

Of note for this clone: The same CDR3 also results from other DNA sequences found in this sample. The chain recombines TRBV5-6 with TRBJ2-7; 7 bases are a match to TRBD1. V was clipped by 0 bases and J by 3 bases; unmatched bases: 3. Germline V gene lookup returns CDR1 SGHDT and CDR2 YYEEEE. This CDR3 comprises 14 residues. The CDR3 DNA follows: TGTGCCAGCAGCTTGGGGGCAGGGGGCTACGAGCAGTACTTC. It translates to CASSLGAGGYEQYF.

In nucleotides, the CDR3 is TGCGCCAGCAGTGAGCAAAGGGGGGTTGTTCTGGAGCAGTTCTTC. Amino acids: CASSEQRGVVLEQFF. V gene TRBV10-1 combines with J gene TRBJ2-1; D is tentatively TRBD1 or TRBD2 (6 bases each). The germline V and J ends were trimmed by 2 bases and 10 bases, with 18 bases remaining between them. From germline, CDR1 is WNHNN and CDR2 SYGVQD (reference sequence). The CDR3 totals 15 residues.

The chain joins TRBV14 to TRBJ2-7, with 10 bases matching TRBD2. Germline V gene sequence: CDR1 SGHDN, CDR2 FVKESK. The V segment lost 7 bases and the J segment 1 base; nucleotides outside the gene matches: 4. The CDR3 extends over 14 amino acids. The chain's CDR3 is CASTLAGGSYEQYF. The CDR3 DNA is TGTGCCAGCACGTTAGCGGGAGGATCCTACGAGCAGTACTTC.

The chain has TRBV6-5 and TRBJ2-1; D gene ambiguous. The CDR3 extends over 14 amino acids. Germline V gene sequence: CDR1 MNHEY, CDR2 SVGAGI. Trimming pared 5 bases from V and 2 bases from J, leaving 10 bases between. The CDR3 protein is CASSLSSPYNEQFF. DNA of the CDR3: TGTGCCAGCAGTCTGAGCTCCCCCTACAATGAGCAGTTCTTC.

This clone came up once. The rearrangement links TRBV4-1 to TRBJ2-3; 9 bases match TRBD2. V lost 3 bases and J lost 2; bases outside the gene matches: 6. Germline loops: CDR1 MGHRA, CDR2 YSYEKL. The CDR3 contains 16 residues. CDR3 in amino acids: CASSHRASGVTDTQYF. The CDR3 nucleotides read TGCGCCAGCAGCCACAGAGCTAGCGGGGTCACAGATACGCAGTATTTT.

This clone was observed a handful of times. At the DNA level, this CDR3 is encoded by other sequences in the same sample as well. CDR3 nucleotides: TGTGCCAGTAGTATGGGGAACACTGAAGCTTTCTTT. Translation gives CASSMGNTEAFF. V gene TRBV19 combines with J gene TRBJ1-1; no clear D gene. CDR1 LNHDA and CDR2 SQIVND come from the germline V gene (reference sequence). Trimming took off 3 bases at V and 1 base at J, with 3 bases between the two ends. The CDR3 is 12 residues long.

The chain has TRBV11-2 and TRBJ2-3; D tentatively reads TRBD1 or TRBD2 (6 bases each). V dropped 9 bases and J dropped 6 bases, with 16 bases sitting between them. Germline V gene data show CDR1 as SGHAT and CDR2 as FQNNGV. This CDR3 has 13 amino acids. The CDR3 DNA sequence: TGTGCCAGTGGGGATACAGGGAGGGATACGCAGTATTTT. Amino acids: CASGDTGRDTQYF.

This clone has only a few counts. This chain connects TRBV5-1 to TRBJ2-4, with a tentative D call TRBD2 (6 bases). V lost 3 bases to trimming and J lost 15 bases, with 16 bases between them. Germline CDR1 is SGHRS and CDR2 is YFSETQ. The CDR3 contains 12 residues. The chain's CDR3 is CASSWTGDFWYF. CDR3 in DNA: TGCGCCAGCAGCTGGACGGGGGACTTCTGGTACTTC. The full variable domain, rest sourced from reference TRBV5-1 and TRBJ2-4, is KAGVTQTPRYLIKTRGQQVTLSCSPISGHRSVSWYQQTPGQGLQFLFEYFSETQRNKGNFPGRFSGRQFSNSRSEMNVSTLELGDSALYLCASSWTGDFWYFGAGTRLSVL.